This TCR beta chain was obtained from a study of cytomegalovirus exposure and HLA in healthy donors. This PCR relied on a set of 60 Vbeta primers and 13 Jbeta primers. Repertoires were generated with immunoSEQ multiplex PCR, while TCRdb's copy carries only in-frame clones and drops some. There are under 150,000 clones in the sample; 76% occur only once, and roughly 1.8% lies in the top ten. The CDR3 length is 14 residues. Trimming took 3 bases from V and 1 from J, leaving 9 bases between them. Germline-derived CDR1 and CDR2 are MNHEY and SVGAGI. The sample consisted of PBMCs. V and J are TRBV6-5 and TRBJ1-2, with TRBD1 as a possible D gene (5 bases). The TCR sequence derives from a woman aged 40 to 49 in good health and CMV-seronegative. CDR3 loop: CASSYYDSNYGYTF. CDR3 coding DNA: TGTGCCAGCAGTTATTATGACAGTAACTATGGCTACACCTTC.